Shown below are 8 T cell receptor beta chains from a single sample sequenced in a study of T-cell reconstitution after alpha-beta-depleted transplantation in children. As it was prepared, the TCRbeta library received unique molecular identifiers. In TCRdb, the PCR reads were re-called with MiXCR into one record per CDR3 protein. Seen here are some 590,000 distinct CDR3 sequences, more than 9% observed once, and the top ten hold roughly 3.9%. The specimen comprised PBMCs from the stem cell graft donor, sampled from the stem cell graft. These receptors all come from a human donor who donated a stem cell graft to a child with acute myeloid leukemia.

This clonotype was seen many times. The chain recombines TRBV6-1 with TRBJ2-3, with D unresolved. Trimming took 6 bases from V and 0 from J, leaving 7 bases between them. This CDR3 spans 13 amino acids. CDR1 and CDR2 (germline): MNHNS, SASEGT. CDR3 region: CASRSFSTDTQYF. The CDR3 DNA sequence: TGTGCCAGCAGATCCTTCAGCACAGATACGCAGTATTTT.

This clonotype turned up a few times. This rearrangement joins TRBV7-2 to TRBJ2-1, with 8 bases identical to TRBD2. V lost 2 bases and J lost 4; bases outside the gene matches: 7. CDR3 length: 16 amino acids. The germline CDR1 and CDR2 sequences are SGHTA and FQGNSA. CDR3 region: CASSLRLSGSYNEQFF. The CDR3 DNA reads as TGTGCCAGCAGCTTAAGGTTGAGCGGGAGTTACAATGAGCAGTTCTTC.

J is TRBJ2-1 and V is TRBV4-3; no firm D call. Trimming left V 0 bases short and J 9 bases short, with 9 bases between. Germline CDR1 LGHNA, CDR2 YSLEER. This CDR3 is 13 amino acids long. CDR3 region: CASSQDISVEQFF. The CDR3 nucleotides read TGCGCCAGCAGCCAAGATATAAGTGTTGAGCAGTTCTTC.

The V and J genes are TRBV5-1 and TRBJ2-7; D is perhaps TRBD2 (6 bases). The CDR3 consists of 13 residues. Trimming removed 0 bases from V and 6 bases from J, with 10 bases in between. Germline loops: CDR1 SGHRS, CDR2 YFSETQ. The CDR3 reads CASSLGRASEQYF. As DNA, the CDR3 is TGCGCCAGCAGCTTGGGGAGGGCCTCCGAGCAGTACTTC.

This clonotype came up many times. The CDR3, as DNA: TGCAGTGCTAGTAAGTGGCAGGGTGGCACTGAAGCTTTCTTT. Translating it yields CSASKWQGGTEAFF. V gene TRBV20-1 combines with J gene TRBJ1-1, with TRBD1 as a possible D gene (5 bases). The CDR3 covers 14 residues. Germline V CDR1 and CDR2: DFQATT, SNEGSKA (reference sequence). The V and J ends lost 3 bases and 4 bases respectively, with 15 bases between them.

This clonotype was seen a handful of times. The V and J genes are TRBV3-1 and TRBJ1-2; D remains unclear. This CDR3 has 14 residues. The germline gives CDR1 LGHDT, CDR2 YNNKEL (reference sequence). V lost 1 base to trimming and J lost 7 bases, with 13 bases between them. The CDR3 loop reads CASSQVKGLGGYTF. The CDR3 nucleotides read TGTGCCAGCAGCCAAGTCAAGGGCCTCGGTGGCTACACCTTC.

At least ten counts were recorded for this clonotype. The V and J genes are TRBV11-3 and TRBJ2-1; unclear D gene. Trimming shortened V by 1 base and J by 8 bases, and 12 bases separated the two germline ends. The CDR3 has 14 amino acids. The germline gives CDR1 SGHNT, CDR2 YENEEA. For the CDR3, the DNA is TGTGCCAGCAGCTTAGTGGGCGGTTCAGATGAGCAGTTCTTC. It is translated as CASSLVGGSDEQFF.

The chain is built from TRBV29-1 and TRBJ1-1, with TRBD1 matching 8 bases. Germline CDR1 is SQVTM and CDR2 is ANQGSEA. Trimming at V came to 3 bases and at J to 3 bases, leaving 9 bases not matched to a gene. The CDR3 runs to 15 residues. The CDR3 DNA reads as TGCAGCGTTGAGGTCAGGGGGCGAGGGGACACTGAAGCTTTCTTT. Translation: CSVEVRGRGDTEAFF.